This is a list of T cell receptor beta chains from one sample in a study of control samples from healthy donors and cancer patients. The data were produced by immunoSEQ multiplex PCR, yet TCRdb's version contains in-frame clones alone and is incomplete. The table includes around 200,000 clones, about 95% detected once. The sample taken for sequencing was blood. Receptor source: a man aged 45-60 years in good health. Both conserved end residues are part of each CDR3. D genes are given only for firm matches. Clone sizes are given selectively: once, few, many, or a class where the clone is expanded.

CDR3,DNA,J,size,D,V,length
CASNDGFSGNTIYF,TGTGCCAGTAATGACGGATTCTCTGGAAACACCATATATTTT,TRBJ1-3,NA,NA,TRBV19,14
CASSRLGQANTGELFF,TGTGCCAGCAGCCGATTAGGACAAGCGAACACCGGGGAGCTGTTTTTT,TRBJ2-2,NA,NA,TRBV3-1/TRBV3-2,16
CASSMTGTDTQYF,TGTGCCAGTAGTATGACTGGCACAGATACGCAGTATTTT,TRBJ2-3,once,NA,TRBV19,13
CASSLRAQETQYF,TGTGCCAGCAGCTTAAGGGCCCAAGAGACCCAGTACTTC,TRBJ2-5,NA,NA,TRBV2,13
CASSGRTGQTEAFF,TGCGCCAGCAGCGGACGGACAGGGCAAACTGAAGCTTTCTTT,TRBJ1-1,NA,TRBD1,TRBV5-1,14
CASSPWASGGQSSYEQYF,TGTGCCAGCTCACCATGGGCTAGCGGGGGGCAGAGCTCCTACGAGCAGTACTTC,TRBJ2-7,NA,TRBD2,TRBV18,18
CATTSGQGVLSNTEAFF,TGTGCCACCACTTCGGGACAGGGGGTTCTATCGAACACTGAAGCTTTCTTT,TRBJ1-1,NA,TRBD1,TRBV15,17
CATSRVRGSTEAFF,TGTGCCACCAGCAGAGTTCGGGGGTCCACTGAAGCTTTCTTT,TRBJ1-1,NA,NA,TRBV15,14
CASSLGLQGAGYTF,TGCGCCAGCAGCTTGGGACTACAGGGGGCTGGCTACACCTTC,TRBJ1-2,NA,TRBD1,TRBV5-1,14
CASRGTDYNSPLHF,TGTGCCAGCAGGGGCACAGATTATAATTCACCCCTCCACTTT,TRBJ1-6,NA,NA,TRBV6-5,14
CSLTGTGNYNEQFF,TGCAGCTTGACCGGGACAGGGAACTACAATGAGCAGTTCTTC,TRBJ2-1,NA,TRBD1,TRBV29-1,14
CASSLYSGVTNSPLHF,TGTGCCAGCAGCTTGTATTCGGGGGTTACTAATTCACCCCTCCACTTT,TRBJ1-6,NA,NA,TRBV5-6,16
CASSQRGKGMDTQYF,TGCGCCAGCAGCCAAAGAGGAAAAGGAATGGATACGCAGTATTTT,TRBJ2-3,NA,NA,TRBV4-1,15
CASSFLEGQGARGYTF,TGTGCCAGCAGTTTCCTAGAAGGACAGGGGGCCAGGGGCTACACCTTC,TRBJ1-2,NA,TRBD1,TRBV27,16
CASSLAGGNRPNYGYTF,TGCGCCAGCAGCTTGGCCGGAGGCAACAGGCCTAACTATGGCTACACCTTC,TRBJ1-2,NA,NA,TRBV5-1,17
CASSPGEGYTF,TGTGCCAGCAGCCCCGGGGAGGGCTACACCTTC,TRBJ1-2,NA,NA,TRBV11-2,11
CASRHDRGDQPQHF,TGTGCCAGCAGACATGACAGGGGGGATCAGCCCCAGCATTTT,TRBJ1-5,NA,TRBD1,TRBV2,14
CATSSGITEAFF,TGTGCCACCAGCAGTGGGATCACTGAAGCTTTCTTT,TRBJ1-1,NA,NA,TRBV15,12
CASSVWRRDNRRGVNQPQHF,TGTGCCAGCAGTGTATGGAGGCGGGACAACCGGCGGGGGGTAAATCAGCCCCAGCATTTT,TRBJ1-5,NA,NA,TRBV6-1,20
CASSLGPGEETQYF,TGCGCCAGCAGCTTGGGACCCGGGGAAGAGACCCAGTACTTC,TRBJ2-5,NA,NA,TRBV5-1,14
CAISEGTVYGYTF,TGTGCCATCAGTGAAGGGACAGTTTATGGCTACACCTTC,TRBJ1-2,NA,TRBD1,TRBV10-3,13
CASSGGALGIQYF,TGTGCCAGCAGTGGGGGGGCCCTGGGCATTCAGTACTTC,TRBJ2-4,few,NA,TRBV2,13
CASSSWGDEQYF,TGCGCCAGCAGCTCGTGGGGAGACGAGCAGTACTTC,TRBJ2-7,NA,NA,TRBV5-1,12
CASSGIRDRWANEQFF,TGTGCCAGCAGTGGAATCCGGGACAGATGGGCCAATGAGCAGTTCTTC,TRBJ2-1,NA,TRBD1,TRBV6-1,16
CATSGLPSPSSDGREKLFF,TGTGCCACCAGTGGCTTACCTTCCCCTTCATCCGACGGGAGGGAAAAACTGTTTTTT,TRBJ1-4,NA,NA,TRBV24-1,19